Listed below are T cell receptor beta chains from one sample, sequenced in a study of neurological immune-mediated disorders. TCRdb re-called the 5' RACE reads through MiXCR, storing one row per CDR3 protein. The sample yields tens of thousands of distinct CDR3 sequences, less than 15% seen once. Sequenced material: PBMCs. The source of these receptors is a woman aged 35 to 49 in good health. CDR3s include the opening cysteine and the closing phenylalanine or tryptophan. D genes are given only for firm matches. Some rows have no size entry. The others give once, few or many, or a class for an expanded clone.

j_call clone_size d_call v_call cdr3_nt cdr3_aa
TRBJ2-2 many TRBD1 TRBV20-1 TGCAGTGCTAGTGGACAGGTGAACACCGGGGAGCTGTTTTTT CSASGQVNTGELFF
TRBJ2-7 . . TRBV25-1 TGTGCCAGCAGTGAATCGGGCAGCATGTCCTACGAGCAGTACTTC CASSESGSMSYEQYF
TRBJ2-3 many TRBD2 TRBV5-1 TGCGCCAGCAGCTTGCGTACTAGCGAAGCAGATACGCAGTATTTT CASSLRTSEADTQYF
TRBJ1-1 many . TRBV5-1 TGCGCCAGCAGCTTGAGGGTGTTGGACACTGAAGCTTTCTTT CASSLRVLDTEAFF
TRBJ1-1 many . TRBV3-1 TGTGCCAGCAGCCAAGATAGGGGTGAAGCTTTCTTT CASSQDRGEAFF
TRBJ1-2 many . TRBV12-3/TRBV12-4 TGTGCCAGCAGTTTAAATACGGGCAGGGCCTATGGCTACACCTTC CASSLNTGRAYGYTF
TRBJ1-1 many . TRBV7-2 TGTGCCAGCAGCCGATACACCGGTGAAGCTTTCTTT CASSRYTGEAFF
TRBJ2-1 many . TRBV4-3 TGCGCCAGCAGCCAAGGATACGCTTACAATGAGCAGTTCTTC CASSQGYAYNEQFF
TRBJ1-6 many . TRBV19 TGTGCCAGTAGTTTTCGGAATTCACCCCTCCACTTT CASSFRNSPLHF
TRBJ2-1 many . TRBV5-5 TGTGCCAGCAGCTTCTGGGGTAACTCCTACAATGAGCAGTTCTTC CASSFWGNSYNEQFF
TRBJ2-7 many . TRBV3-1 TGTGCCAGCAGCGATCGACTCGGGGTTGCCAGCGAGCAGTACTTC CASSDRLGVASEQYF
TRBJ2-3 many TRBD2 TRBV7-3 TGTGCCAGCAGCGCTGGGGGAGGGCGCACAGATACGCAGTATTTT CASSAGGGRTDTQYF
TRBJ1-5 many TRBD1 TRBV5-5 TGTGCCAGCAGCTCGGCCCTACCGACAGGGATAAATCAGCCCCAGCATTTT CASSSALPTGINQPQHF
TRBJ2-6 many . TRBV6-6 TGTGCCAGCGTCGGCAGGGACCGCTCTGGGGCCAACGTCCTGACTTTC CASVGRDRSGANVLTF
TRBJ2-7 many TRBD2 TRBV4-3 TGCGCCAGCAGCCGCGAGCGGGAGACCTCCTACGAGCAGTACTTC CASSRERETSYEQYF
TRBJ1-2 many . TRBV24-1 TGTGCCACCAGTGATTACAGTTATGGCTACACCTTC CATSDYSYGYTF
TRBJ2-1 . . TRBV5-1 TGCGCCAGCAGTCGGGACTCCAACTCCTACAATGAGCAGTTCTTC CASSRDSNSYNEQFF
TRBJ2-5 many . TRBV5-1 TGCGCCAGCAGCTTGGCAGGGGAGCAGACCCAGTACTTC CASSLAGEQTQYF
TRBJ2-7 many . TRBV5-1 TGCGCCAGCAGCTTGAATCGGCGGTCCTACGAGCAGTACTTC CASSLNRRSYEQYF
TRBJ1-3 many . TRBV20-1 TGCAGTGCTAAGGGTGGGAGGGAATCCGGAAACACCATATATTTT CSAKGGRESGNTIYF
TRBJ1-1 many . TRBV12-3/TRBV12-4 TGTGCCAGCAGTTTTCTAGGCACTGAAGCTTTCTTT CASSFLGTEAFF
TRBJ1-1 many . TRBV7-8 TGTGCCAGCAGCCTAGGGGGGCTGAACACTGAAGCTTTCTTT CASSLGGLNTEAFF
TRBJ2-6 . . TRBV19 TGTGCCAGTAGTACAGGGGGGGGGGCCAACGTCCTGACTTTC CASSTGGGANVLTF
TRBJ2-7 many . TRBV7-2 TGTGCCAGCAGCCGGCCTGGCCGGTTAAGCTCCTACGAGCAGTACTTC CASSRPGRLSSYEQYF
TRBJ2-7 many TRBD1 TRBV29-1 TGCAGCGTTTCCACAGGGGCCAACGAGCAGTACTTC CSVSTGANEQYF
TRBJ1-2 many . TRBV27 TGTGCCAGCAGTGATAAGTCTAACTATGGCTACACCTTC CASSDKSNYGYTF